The rows below give T cell receptor beta chains drawn from one sample of a study of Ad26.COV2.S vaccination and SARS-CoV-2 variants. Here immunoSEQ multiplex PCR was the method, and the copy in TCRdb shows in-frame clones only, minus some. The sample has 350,000 to 450,000 clones; around 92% are singletons. The sequenced sample was peripheral blood, obtained in a trial of Ad26.COV2.S vaccine versus placebo. Receptors were obtained from a person aged 18-60 years who received the Ad26.COV2.S COVID-19 vaccine or a placebo. The CDR3 runs from the conserved cysteine through the conserved F or W. Fields, in order: CDR3 DNA, CDR3 protein, V gene, clone size, CDR3 length, J gene, D gene. The D gene is left open where the match is weak. Rows may omit the clone size; those that give it use once, few, many or a size class.

TGTGCCAGCAGCCCGGACAGAAGCACAGATACGCAGTATTTT	CASSPDRSTDTQYF	TRBV27	NA	14	TRBJ2-3	NA
TGTGCCAGCTCACCTCAGACAGATCCTAACTATGGCTACACCTTC	CASSPQTDPNYGYTF	TRBV18	NA	15	TRBJ1-2	NA
TGTGCCAGCAGCTCACCGGGACAACGCAATCAGCCCCAGCATTTT	CASSSPGQRNQPQHF	TRBV7-8	NA	15	TRBJ1-5	NA
TGTGCCAGTAGTGTCAGGGGCTCACCCCTCCACTTT	CASSVRGSPLHF	TRBV19	NA	12	TRBJ1-6	NA
TGTGCCAGCAGCTTAGATCCGAGCACAGATACGCAGTATTTT	CASSLDPSTDTQYF	TRBV11-3	NA	14	TRBJ2-3	NA
TGCGCCAGCAGCTTGGACAGCCGGGACTATGGCTACACCTTC	CASSLDSRDYGYTF	TRBV5-1	NA	14	TRBJ1-2	NA
TGTGCCTGGAAGGTGTGGCAGGGGGCCTACGAGCAGTACTTC	CAWKVWQGAYEQYF	TRBV30	NA	14	TRBJ2-7	TRBD1
TGTGCCAGCAGCCGAGGCCTAGCGGGGGGCCAAGAGACCCAGTACTTC	CASSRGLAGGQETQYF	TRBV14	once	16	TRBJ2-5	TRBD2
TGTGCCAGCAGCGTAGCCAACTATGGCTACACCTTC	CASSVANYGYTF	TRBV9	NA	12	TRBJ1-2	NA
TGTGCCAGCAGCGGGGACAGGTTGAACACTGAAGCTTTCTTT	CASSGDRLNTEAFF	TRBV5-5	NA	14	TRBJ1-1	TRBD1
TGTGCCAGCAGCAACTCGGCGGGGGGGCCGGCAGATACGCAGTATTTT	CASSNSAGGPADTQYF	TRBV11-2	NA	16	TRBJ2-3	TRBD2
TGTGCCAGTAGCCCTCATTACAATGAGCAGTTCTTC	CASSPHYNEQFF	TRBV19	NA	12	TRBJ2-1	NA
TGTGCCAGCAGCTACGGGACTCCGAGGGAGACCCAGTACTTC	CASSYGTPRETQYF	TRBV13	NA	14	TRBJ2-5	NA
TGTGCCAGCAGTACAAGGACAGTCGCGAACACCGGGGAGCTGTTTTTT	CASSTRTVANTGELFF	TRBV28	once	16	TRBJ2-2	NA
TGTGCCAGCAGTGTTAGTCCCATCTATGGCTACACCTTC	CASSVSPIYGYTF	TRBV2	NA	13	TRBJ1-2	NA
TGTGCCAGCAGCTTGGGGGGGGCACCTAATGAAAAACTGTTTTTT	CASSLGGAPNEKLFF	TRBV5-4	NA	15	TRBJ1-4	NA
TGTGCCAGCAGTACCTATACCGGGACAGGGGTTGGTGAGCAGTTCTTC	CASSTYTGTGVGEQFF	TRBV27	NA	16	TRBJ2-1	TRBD1
TGTGCCAGCAGCCCCCGAAGGTTCGAGCGGGGGCCTCAAGAGACCCAGTACTTC	CASSPRRFERGPQETQYF	TRBV7-6	once	18	TRBJ2-5	TRBD2
TGTGCCAGTAGTATAGTTGGACGACTCGGAAACACCATATATTTT	CASSIVGRLGNTIYF	TRBV19	NA	15	TRBJ1-3	NA
TGTGCCAGTAGGAGGTGGGGCATGAACACTGAAGCTTTCTTT	CASRRWGMNTEAFF	TRBV19	NA	14	TRBJ1-1	NA
TGTGCCACCAGTGAGTCCTCACACAGCCTTAACACCGGGGAGCTGTTTTTT	CATSESSHSLNTGELFF	TRBV24-1	NA	17	TRBJ2-2	NA
TGTGCCAGCAGTTACTCGACGGGAGGCGATACGCAGTATTTT	CASSYSTGGDTQYF	TRBV6-5	NA	14	TRBJ2-3	TRBD2
TGCGCCAGCAGCCAAGATGCCCAGGGGTATAGGGGAGGCTACACCTTC	CASSQDAQGYRGGYTF	TRBV4-3	NA	16	TRBJ1-2	NA
TGCGCCAGCAGCCCGGAAAAAAGGACGGTAAGCTCCTACGAGCAGTACTTC	CASSPEKRTVSSYEQYF	TRBV5-1	NA	17	TRBJ2-7	NA
TGTGCCAGCACCCCCGGACAGCTCAATCAGCCCCAGCATTTT	CASTPGQLNQPQHF	TRBV6-5	NA	14	TRBJ1-5	NA
TGCGCCAGCAGCCGCTCCGGGACATCTACTGGCTACACCTTC	CASSRSGTSTGYTF	TRBV4-3	NA	14	TRBJ1-2	NA
TGTGCCAGCAGCTGGGAAGACAGGGGGCCTAACTATGGCTACACCTTC	CASSWEDRGPNYGYTF	TRBV7-2	NA	16	TRBJ1-2	TRBD1